This TCR beta chain came from a study of cytomegalovirus exposure and HLA in healthy donors. The primer mix had 60 Vbeta and 13 Jbeta primers. Per the original methods: Counted up in a later analysis, unique TCR beta chains came to about 80 million, with around 10 million shared. Repertoires were generated with immunoSEQ multiplex PCR, while TCRdb's copy carries only in-frame clones and drops some. V and J calls and clone size are those listed in that table; D and trimming were worked out from the DNA. This repertoire shows approximately 150,000 clones, about 75% found once; its top ten account for around 7%. Germline CDR1 is SNHLY and CDR2 is FYNNEI. This CDR3 contains 16 residues. Trimming cost V 1 base and J 4 bases; bases outside gene matches: 9. It was healthy bone marrow donors who served as donors.

The chain recombines TRBV2 with TRBJ1-2; 7 nucleotides line up with TRBD1. Sample: PBMCs. The receptor was derived from a male donor in good health and CMV-seropositive. In DNA form, the CDR3 reads TGTGCCAGCAGTGAAGGAAAAGGGGGCTGGGTCTATGGCTACACCTTC. This gives the protein CASSEGKGGWVYGYTF.